This T cell receptor beta chain stems from a study of shared clonotypes between healthy human individuals. The V gene's germline CDR1 is MGHRA and CDR2 YSYEKL. Trimming pared 0 bases from V and 3 bases from J, leaving 23 bases between. The CDR3 spans 20 residues. Clones were read by immunoSEQ multiplex PCR, and TCRdb kept only the in-frame ones, dropping some. In the table there are 2 million to 2.5 million clones, under 95% of which are singletons. This chain links TRBV4-1 with TRBJ1-4; a weak D match, TRBD1 (5 bases). Material: naive CD4+ T cells from PBMCs. The subset denotes: CD45RA+ positively selected. The sequence was obtained from a young man in good health. Some clones in this sample may be carry-over from other donors' samples. CDR3 residues: CASSQDSLYGLSRANEKLFF. Here the CDR3 DNA reads TGCGCCAGCAGCCAAGATTCACTCTACGGGCTGTCCAGGGCTAATGAAAAACTGTTTTTT.